At least ten counts were recorded for the clone carrying this T cell receptor beta chain. The data originate from a study of T cells in Graves' hyperthyroidism and ophthalmopathy. RNA transcripts provided the source from which TCR beta CDR3 regions were amplified. An initial round of RT-PCR targeting the TCR CDR3 relied on the HTBI primer set. Using its own MiXCR run on the multiplex PCR reads, TCRdb lists one record per CDR3 protein. The sample yields around 450,000 distinct CDR3 sequences, approximately 14% seen once. Trimming cost V 8 bases and J 5 bases, with 21 bases left between them. Germline V gene lookup returns CDR1 SNHLY and CDR2 FYNNEI. The CDR3 sequence is 16 residues long.

This clonotype was sampled from a woman aged 18-29 years with Graves' hyperthyroidism. Sequenced material: blood. The chain recombines TRBV2 with TRBJ2-2; D is perhaps TRBD1 or TRBD2 (5 bases each). For the CDR3, the DNA is TGTGCCAGCCGGAGGCTGGGACCGACCAGGACCGGGGAGCTGTTTTTT. This codes for CASRRLGPTRTGELFF.